The 29 T cell receptor beta chains below come from one sample, sequenced in a study of beta chain features in type 1 diabetes. What was sequenced were expressed TCRB transcripts, since all of the isolated RNA had been reverse transcribed. The table came from immunoSEQ multiplex PCR; TCRdb's copy has only in-frame clones and leaves some out. The repertoire has about 120,000 clones, about 17% of them found once; the top ten carry 2.3%. What these receptors recognize is not known. Study-level results: Within each of all four CD4+ subsets, Type 1 diabetes patients had TCRB CDR3s that were moderately but significantly shorter.

Sequencing was done on a sample of central memory CD4+ T cells from blood. The receptors derive from a man aged 25-45 years with type 1 diabetes.

The chain joins TRBV4-1 to TRBJ2-3; possibly TRBD2 for D (5 bases). V lost 3 bases and J 3 bases, leaving 16 bases between the germline ends. CDR3 length: 16 residues. From germline, CDR1 is MGHRA and CDR2 YSYEKL. CDR3 sequence (DNA): TGCGCCAGCAGCCAGGAGGTTTGGGGTGGAACAGATACGCAGTATTTT. Translating it yields CASSQEVWGGTDTQYF.

V usage is TRBV7-3 and J usage is TRBJ2-5, with D possibly TRBD1 on 6 matching bases. This CDR3 contains 14 residues. The germline gives CDR1 SGHTA, CDR2 FQGTGA. V lost 5 bases and J lost 3, with 13 bases in between. CDR3 nucleotides: TGTGCCAGCAGCCCCTCTGGACAGAAAGAGACCCAGTACTTC. This encodes CASSPSGQKETQYF.

This clone was seen a few times. The chain couples TRBV4-1 to TRBJ1-2, with 10 bases lining up with TRBD1. V lost 4 bases and J lost 8; bases outside the gene matches: 4. The CDR3 has 13 residues. Germline CDR1 MGHRA, CDR2 YSYEKL. The CDR3: CASSLGTGEGYTF. The CDR3 DNA reads TGCGCCAGCAGCCTTGGGACAGGGGAAGGCTACACCTTC.

The genes are TRBV10-3 and TRBJ1-2, with a weak D call TRBD1 (5 bases). The CDR3 is 15 amino acids. Deletions cut 6 bases from V and 3 bases from J, with 17 bases between. Germline V gene sequence: CDR1 ENHRY, CDR2 SYGVKD. CDR3 loop: CAIRPTHGTDYGYTF. DNA for the CDR3: TGTGCCATCAGACCAACACACGGGACGGACTATGGCTACACCTTC.

The chain couples TRBV30 to TRBJ2-2; possibly TRBD1 for D (6 bases). The V gene's germline CDR1 is GTSNPN and CDR2 SVGIG (reference sequence). Trimming pared 8 bases from V and 10 bases from J, leaving 20 bases between. The CDR3 loop spans 13 amino acids. The CDR3 spells CAGDPGETTELFF. CDR3 in DNA: TGTGCCGGGGACCCAGGGGAAACTACGGAGCTGTTTTTT. Looking up the rest from reference TRBV30 and TRBJ2-2 gives the full variable domain: SQTIHQWPATLVQPVGSPLSLECTVEGTSNPNLYWYRQAAGRGLQLLFYSVGIGQISSEVPQNLSASRPQDRQFILSSKKLLLSDSGFYLCAGDPGETTELFFGEGSRLTVL.

The J gene is TRBJ1-6, the V gene TRBV9; no definite D call. The germline V gene has CDR1 SGDLS and CDR2 YYNGEE. The V end was cut by 3 bases, the J end by 10 bases, with 11 bases between. The CDR3 length is 13 residues. DNA for the CDR3: TGTGCCAGCAGCGATCTGGAGGGCTCACCCCTCCACTTT. Protein sequence: CASSDLEGSPLHF.

The CDR3 sequence: CASSPTQGPYEQYF. CDR3 sequence (DNA): TGTGCCAGCAGCCCTACCCAGGGGCCCTACGAGCAGTACTTC. The chain carries TRBV7-2 and TRBJ2-7; D might be TRBD1 (6 bases). Germline loops: CDR1 SGHTA, CDR2 FQGNSA. V lost 5 bases and J 2 bases, leaving 13 bases between the germline ends. The CDR3 sequence is 14 residues long.

This clone came up a few times. The chain combines TRBV9 with TRBJ2-7, with TRBD1 as a possible D gene (6 bases). The CDR3 spans 14 residues. Germline V gene sequence: CDR1 SGDLS, CDR2 YYNGEE. Trimming pared 0 bases from V and 0 bases from J, leaving 7 bases between. Here the CDR3 reads CASSVEQGSYEQYF. CDR3 in DNA: TGTGCCAGCAGCGTAGAACAGGGCTCCTACGAGCAGTACTTC.

This clone turned up a few times. V and J are TRBV7-8 and TRBJ2-5, with a tentative D call TRBD1 (5 bases). This CDR3 contains 13 residues. The germline gives CDR1 SGHVS, CDR2 FQNEAQ. The V end was cut by 7 bases, the J end by 4 bases, with 13 bases between. CDR3 in amino acids: CASNRGRGETQYF. The CDR3 DNA sequence: TGTGCCAGCAATAGGGGCAGAGGAGAGACCCAGTACTTC. The full variable domain, its missing parts supplied by reference TRBV7-8 and TRBJ2-5, is GAGVSQSPRYKVAKRGQDVALRCDPISGHVSLFWYQQALGQGPEFLTYFQNEAQLDKSGLPSDRFFAERPEGSVSTLKIQRTQQEDSAVYLCASNRGRGETQYFGPGTRLLVL.

This clone turned up a few times. The chain joins TRBV5-4 to TRBJ2-6; the D is unclear. This CDR3 is 15 amino acids long. From germline, CDR1 is SGHNT and CDR2 YYREEE (reference sequence). V dropped 4 bases and J dropped 3 bases, with 11 bases sitting between them. CDR3 DNA: TGTGCCAGCAGCCCCTCAGCGATTGGGGCCAACGTCCTGACTTTC. Protein sequence: CASSPSAIGANVLTF.

V is TRBV4-2 and J is TRBJ2-2; 8 bases are shared with TRBD1. Germline CDR1 LGHNA, CDR2 YNFKEQ. V gave up 3 bases and J gave up 4 bases; unmatched junction bases: 7. This CDR3 region has 16 residues. The CDR3 loop reads CASSQAGGGSTGELFF. The CDR3 nucleotides read TGTGCCAGCAGCCAGGCAGGGGGCGGTAGCACCGGGGAGCTGTTTTTT.

The chain has TRBV7-2 and TRBJ1-2, with 10 bases identical to TRBD1. Per the germline V gene, CDR1 is SGHTA and CDR2 is FQGNSA. The CDR3 totals 19 residues. After removal of 0 bases from V and 0 bases from J, the junction contained 10 bases not matched to a gene. The CDR3 region has the DNA TGTGCCAGCAGCTTAGCGGGACAGGGGTCCCTACAAGCTAACTATGGCTACACCTTC. It is translated as CASSLAGQGSLQANYGYTF.

V and J are TRBV19 and TRBJ2-1, with TRBD2 matching 10 bases. The trim removed 6 bases at V and 9 bases at J, leaving 8 bases unmatched. Germline assignment: CDR1 LNHDA and CDR2 SQIVND (reference sequence). The CDR3 length is 14 residues. The CDR3 DNA sequence: TGTGCCAGTAGCGGGACTAGCGCCCACTCTGAGCAGTTCTTC. Translation: CASSGTSAHSEQFF.

J is TRBJ2-2 and V is TRBV5-1, with 7 bases fitting TRBD2. The germline V gene encodes CDR1 SGHRS and CDR2 YFSETQ. CDR3 length: 16 amino acids. Losses at the gene ends were 1 base for V and 9 bases for J; bases not matched to a gene: 12. CDR3 region: CASSLLAYERGRELFF. In nucleotides, the CDR3 is TGCGCCAGCAGCTTGTTAGCGTACGAGCGGGGCCGGGAGCTGTTTTTT.

The J gene is TRBJ2-2, the V gene TRBV13; TRBD1 agrees at 9 bases. V was pared by 6 bases and J by 4 bases, with 9 bases of the junction left unmatched. The length of the CDR3 is 16 residues. Germline CDR1 reads PRHDT; CDR2 reads FYEKMQ (reference sequence). The CDR3 DNA follows: TGTGCCAGCAGATCTAAATGGGACAGGGCCACCGGGGAGCTGTTTTTT. This sequence encodes CASRSKWDRATGELFF.

This clone has a handful of counts. This chain links TRBV6-5 with TRBJ1-6; D remains unclear. V was clipped by 2 bases and J by 8 bases, with 13 bases between them. The germline V gene has CDR1 MNHEY and CDR2 SVGAGI. The CDR3 totals 15 residues. The CDR3 protein is CASSYLEGGYSPLHF. For the CDR3, the DNA is TGTGCCAGCAGTTACCTAGAGGGAGGGTATTCACCCCTCCACTTT.

CDR3 nucleotides: TGTGCCAGCAGTGAGATTAGCGGGGGGGATACGCAGTATTTT. It specifies CASSEISGGDTQYF. The rearrangement uses TRBV6-5 and TRBJ2-3; 10 positions match TRBD2. Germline CDR1 and CDR2: MNHEY and SVGAGI. CDR3 size: 14 residues. The trim removed 5 bases at V and 6 bases at J, leaving 5 bases unmatched.

This clone has more than one count but fewer than ten. The gene calls are TRBV4-2 and TRBJ2-5; 8 bases are a match to TRBD1. Germline CDR1 is LGHNA and CDR2 is YNFKEQ. The CDR3 has 14 residues. V lost 4 bases to trimming and J lost 4 bases; unmatched junction nucleotides: 5. CDR3: CASSPDRDGETQYF. Here the CDR3 DNA reads TGTGCCAGCAGCCCGGACAGGGACGGAGAGACCCAGTACTTC.

This clone was counted only a few times. The chain carries TRBV7-8 and TRBJ1-4; D uncertain. V was cut by 2 bases and J by 5 bases, with 9 bases left in between. The length of the CDR3 is 14 residues. Looked up from germline, CDR1 is SGHVS and CDR2 is FQNEAQ. CDR3 DNA sequence: TGTGCCAGCAGCTTATCTAGCTTCAATGAAAAACTGTTTTTT. It is translated as CASSLSSFNEKLFF.

The table lists this clone with a few counts. The rearrangement links TRBV4-2 to TRBJ2-7; 10 bases are shared with TRBD1. CDR3 size: 14 residues. Germline loops: CDR1 LGHNA, CDR2 YNFKEQ. V was clipped by 4 bases and J by 2 bases; unmatched bases: 2. The CDR3 is CASSPGQGAYEQYF. The DNA for the CDR3 is TGTGCCAGCAGCCCTGGACAGGGGGCCTACGAGCAGTACTTC.

V and J are TRBV5-4 and TRBJ1-1; no firm D call. This CDR3 comprises 13 residues. V lost 5 bases, J lost 1 base, and 9 bases lay in between. Germline V gives CDR1 SGHNT, CDR2 YYREEE (reference sequence). DNA for the CDR3: TGTGCCAGCAGTTTCGAGCCGAACACTGAAGCTTTCTTT. Amino acids: CASSFEPNTEAFF.

This clone appeared a few times. The chain combines TRBV28 with TRBJ2-7, with D maybe TRBD1 (6 bases). The CDR3 has 14 residues. Trimming shortened V by 5 bases and J by 3 bases, and 14 bases separated the two germline ends. Germline assignment: CDR1 MDHEN and CDR2 SYDVKM. CDR3 nucleotides: TGTGCCAGCAGTGGCCCGGGACACAGCTACGAGCAGTACTTC. Amino acid sequence: CASSGPGHSYEQYF.

This clone was counted between two and nine times. The chain recombines TRBV29-1 with TRBJ1-2; D remains ambiguous. This CDR3 comprises 11 residues. The germline gives CDR1 SQVTM, CDR2 ANQGSEA. With 3 bases removed from V and 7 bases from J, the gap between germline ends came to 9 bases. The CDR3 reads CSVDLAAGYTF. The DNA for the CDR3 is TGCAGCGTTGATTTGGCGGCTGGCTACACCTTC. Complete variable domain (other parts from reference TRBV29-1 and TRBJ1-2): SAVISQKPSRDICQRGTSLTIQCQVDSQVTMMFWYRQQPGQSLTLIATANQGSEATYESGFVIDKFPISRPNLTFSTLTVSNMSPEDSSIYLCSVDLAAGYTFGSGTRLTVV.

The rearrangement uses TRBV7-2 and TRBJ1-3; possible D gene TRBD1, 5 bases. The CDR3 sequence is 15 residues long. Germline V CDR1 and CDR2: SGHTA, FQGNSA. Between the trimmed V and J ends, which lost 0 bases and 2 bases, there was a span of 8 bases. CDR3 nucleotides: TGTGCCAGCAGCTTAGCCATGACAGCTGGAAACACCATATATTTT. The encoded protein is CASSLAMTAGNTIYF. The full variable domain, its missing parts supplied by reference TRBV7-2 and TRBJ1-3, is GAGVSQSPSNKVTEKGKDVELRCDPISGHTALYWYRQSLGQGLEFLIYFQGNSAPDKSGLPSDRFSAERTGGSVSTLTIQRTQQEDSAVYLCASSLAMTAGNTIYFGEGSWLTVV.

Many counts were recorded for this clone. This chain connects TRBV5-4 to TRBJ2-1; possible D gene TRBD1, 5 bases. V was cut by 5 bases and J by 7 bases, with 10 bases left in between. Germline loops: CDR1 SGHNT, CDR2 YYREEE (reference sequence). The CDR3 runs to 12 residues. The CDR3 coding sequence is TGTGCCAGCAGTTGGACACGGAATGAGCAGTTCTTC. Translating gives CASSWTRNEQFF.

The gene calls are TRBV27 and TRBJ2-1; possibly TRBD2 for D (5 bases). The CDR3 length is 12 residues. Germline V gene data show CDR1 as MNHEY and CDR2 as SMNVEV (reference sequence). V gave up 5 bases and J gave up 9 bases, with 11 bases separating them. Written as DNA, the CDR3 is TGTGCCAGCAGTGTACGGGCGGGTGAGCAGTTCTTC. Residues: CASSVRAGEQFF.

V is TRBV7-3 and J is TRBJ1-6; 7 bases agree with TRBD1. Germline V lookup: CDR1 SGHTA, CDR2 FQGTGA. Trimming removed 1 base from V and 10 bases from J; junction bases left unmatched: 4. CDR3 length: 14 amino acids. The DNA of the CDR3 is TGTGCCAGCAGCTTAATGCCAGGGGGATCACCCCTCCACTTT. Translation: CASSLMPGGSPLHF.

The V and J genes are TRBV6-5 and TRBJ2-3, with D maybe TRBD1 (6 bases). Germline CDR1 is MNHEY and CDR2 is SVGAGI. V was trimmed by 6 bases and J by 6 bases, leaving 19 bases between them. The CDR3 is 15 residues long. In DNA, the CDR3 is TGTGCCAGCAGGCTACAGGGTCACCCGCCGGATACGCAGTATTTT. Protein: CASRLQGHPPDTQYF.

This clone was observed a handful of times. V and J are TRBV9 and TRBJ2-3; 9 bases match TRBD1. The CDR3 runs to 16 residues. V gave up 4 bases and J gave up 2 bases; unmatched junction bases: 8. The germline gives CDR1 SGDLS, CDR2 YYNGEE. The CDR3 here is CASSITGGKNTDTQYF. CDR3 DNA: TGTGCCAGCAGCATCACAGGGGGCAAGAACACAGATACGCAGTATTTT.